Each of the 22 T cell receptor beta chains below was sequenced from the same sample in a study of T cell changes during pregnancy in multiple sclerosis. The method was immunoSEQ multiplex PCR; TCRdb's version includes in-frame clones alone and lacks a portion of them. Of some 38,000 clones in the sample, about 90% were seen once. The material was CD4+ T cells from peripheral blood mononuclear cells, obtained in the second trimester of pregnancy. The receptor source for this set is a female donor in good health, enrolled as a control in a pregnancy study.

The chain has TRBV28 and TRBJ1-1; D not resolved. The CDR3 is made up of 11 amino acids. The V gene's germline CDR1 is MDHEN and CDR2 SYDVKM. V was clipped by 4 bases and J by 10 bases, with 10 bases between them. The CDR3 sequence is CASSSEGIAFF. DNA of the CDR3: TGTGCCAGCAGTTCAGAGGGTATAGCTTTCTTT. Full variable domain (rest looked up from reference TRBV28 and TRBJ1-1): DVKVTQSSRYLVKRTGEKVFLECVQDMDHENMFWYRQDPGLGLRLIYFSYDVKMKEKGDIPEGYSVSREKKERFSLILESASTNQTSMYLCASSSEGIAFFGQGTRLTVV.

V is TRBV27 and J is TRBJ2-7, with TRBD1 matching over 7 bases. This CDR3 has 15 residues. V gave up 0 bases and J gave up 5 bases; unmatched junction bases: 7. In germline, CDR1 is MNHEY, CDR2 SMNVEV (reference sequence). CDR3 bases: TGTGCCAGCAGTTTATCGAGGGGGACAGTTAACGAGCAGTACTTC. Translation gives CASSLSRGTVNEQYF.

This CDR3 is CASTLRTSGASYEQYF. The DNA of the CDR3 is TGTGCCAGCACCCTCAGGACTAGCGGGGCCTCCTACGAGCAGTACTTC. V usage is TRBV7-2 and J usage is TRBJ2-7, with TRBD2 matching 12 bases. Trimming took 7 bases from V and 0 from J; bases not matched to a gene: 7. From germline, CDR1 is SGHTA and CDR2 FQGNSA. This CDR3 has 16 amino acids.

The chain is built from TRBV27 and TRBJ1-6, with TRBD1 matching over 8 bases. Trimming took 7 bases from V and 0 from J; bases not matched to a gene: 11. CDR1 is MNHEY and CDR2 is SMNVEV in the germline V gene (reference sequence). The CDR3 consists of 18 residues. CDR3 protein: CASKRDRPGFSYNSPLHF. DNA for the CDR3: TGTGCCAGCAAGAGGGACAGGCCGGGGTTCTCCTATAATTCACCCCTCCACTTT.

In its sample, this clone was seen once. This chain connects TRBV10-3 to TRBJ2-3; the match to TRBD2 covers 7 bases. The CDR3 length is 14 residues. Germline-derived CDR1 and CDR2 are ENHRY and SYGVKD. Germline trimming cut 11 bases from V and 3 bases from J; bases unmatched to any gene: 11. The chain's CDR3 is CAVLASWKTDTQYF. The CDR3 region has the DNA TGTGCCGTACTAGCGAGCTGGAAGACAGATACGCAGTATTTT.

The CDR3 nucleotides are TGTGCCAGCTCACCACAGGGGACAGCTGGAAACATTCAGTACTTC. It encodes CASSPQGTAGNIQYF. The V gene is TRBV18, the J gene TRBJ2-4; 7 bases match TRBD1. The CDR3 spans 15 residues. The junction had 6 bases not matched to a gene; V was cut back by 1 base and J by 6 bases. Germline V gives CDR1 KGHSH, CDR2 LQKENI.

The chain employs TRBV11-3 and TRBJ2-3; maybe TRBD2 (7 bases). There are 16 residues in the CDR3. In germline, CDR1 is SGHNT, CDR2 YENEEA. V was clipped by 5 bases and J by 0 bases, with 15 bases between them. CDR3 sequence (DNA): TGTGCCAGCAGCCGGGGGCGGGGGCTAAGCACAGATACGCAGTATTTT. Translation: CASSRGRGLSTDTQYF.

The table lists this clone with a few counts. The rearrangement links TRBV7-2 to TRBJ2-1; 7 positions match TRBD2. Per the germline V gene, CDR1 is SGHTA and CDR2 is FQGNSA. The CDR3 is made up of 14 amino acids. After removal of 4 bases from V and 4 bases from J, the junction contained 4 bases not matched to a gene. The CDR3 region has the DNA TGTGCCAGCAGCTCCGGGACTACATACAATGAGCAGTTCTTC. The encoded protein is CASSSGTTYNEQFF.

The chain employs TRBV6-6 and TRBJ1-6, with D possibly matching TRBD1 (6 bases). This CDR3 has 16 amino acids. The ends were cut back, 6 bases at V and 7 bases at J, with 19 bases in the middle. Germline CDR1 and CDR2: MNHNY and SVGAGI (reference sequence). The CDR3 region has the DNA TGTGCCAGCAGAGACCCTACAGTGAGGGGGAATTCACCCCTCCACTTT. Its protein is CASRDPTVRGNSPLHF.

V is TRBV28 and J is TRBJ2-7, with 7 bases that match TRBD2. The V gene's germline CDR1 is MDHEN and CDR2 SYDVKM. V trimming: 3 bases; J trimming: 5 bases; junction bases outside the gene matches: 19. The CDR3 has 18 residues. CDR3 nucleotides: TGTGCCAGCAGTTTGTTTGGGAGGGGAGGGGCAGGGAGGAACGAGCAGTACTTC. Translated: CASSLFGRGGAGRNEQYF.

This rearrangement joins TRBV29-1 to TRBJ1-2, with 9 bases that match TRBD1. Trimming at V came to 7 bases and at J to 7 bases, leaving 10 bases not matched to a gene. Germline V gives CDR1 SQVTM, CDR2 ANQGSEA. The CDR3 contains 13 residues. This CDR3 reads CSGTGQGVGGYTF. The CDR3 nucleotides are TGCAGCGGGACGGGACAGGGTGTCGGTGGCTACACCTTC.

This chain uses TRBV9 with TRBJ1-1; D is possibly TRBD1 (6 bases). Per germline, CDR1 SGDLS and CDR2 YYNGEE. Trimming left V 4 bases short and J 0 bases short, with 13 bases between. The CDR3 extends over 15 amino acids. In DNA form, the CDR3 reads TGTGCCAGCAGCCCATTGGGACAACTGAACACTGAAGCTTTCTTT. This translates into CASSPLGQLNTEAFF.

The count of this clone is one. This chain uses TRBV19 with TRBJ2-5; D gene ambiguous. Trimming stripped 4 bases from V and 5 bases from J, with 14 bases between. CDR1 and CDR2 from the germline V gene are LNHDA and SQIVND (reference sequence). The CDR3 is made up of 14 amino acids. CDR3 bases: TGTGCCAGTAGTAACCGCGGTCCGGCGGAGACCCAGTACTTC. This sequence encodes CASSNRGPAETQYF.

This clone was found a few times. The chain recombines TRBV30 with TRBJ1-2; maybe TRBD1 (5 bases). V shed 2 bases and J shed 7 bases, with 11 bases lying between them. The germline gives CDR1 GTSNPN, CDR2 SVGIG (reference sequence). This CDR3 spans 12 amino acids. CDR3 nucleotide sequence: TGTGCCTGGAGTCCTGGGGGGACTGGCTACACCTTC. Residues: CAWSPGGTGYTF.

Only one count was recorded for this clone. The gene calls are TRBV7-2 and TRBJ2-3, with 9 nucleotides matching TRBD2. CDR3 length: 15 amino acids. Germline V gene lookup returns CDR1 SGHTA and CDR2 FQGNSA. V dropped 5 bases and J dropped 5; count of bases not matched to a gene: 8. In DNA form, the CDR3 reads TGTGCCAGCAGCCTCAGGCCTAGCGGGGTAGATACGCAGTATTTT. Translated, it gives CASSLRPSGVDTQYF. Drawing the rest from reference TRBV7-2 and TRBJ2-3, the complete variable domain is GAGVSQSPSNKVTEKGKDVELRCDPISGHTALYWYRQSLGQGLEFLIYFQGNSAPDKSGLPSDRFSAERTGGSVSTLTIQRTQQEDSAVYLCASSLRPSGVDTQYFGPGTRLTVL.

V and J are TRBV5-1 and TRBJ1-1, with 9 bases aligning to TRBD1. The CDR3 has 16 residues. Germline assignment: CDR1 SGHRS and CDR2 YFSETQ. V gave up 3 bases and J gave up 0 bases; unmatched junction bases: 6. CDR3 in amino acids: CASSSRGDRVNTEAFF. DNA for the CDR3: TGCGCCAGCAGCTCCCGGGGGGACAGGGTGAACACTGAAGCTTTCTTT.

The chain links TRBV7-2 to TRBJ2-6, with a tentative D call TRBD1 (6 bases). The V gene lost 5 bases and the J gene lost 0 bases, with 20 bases spanning the gap. The V gene's germline CDR1 is SGHTA and CDR2 FQGNSA. The CDR3 sequence is 19 residues long. Here the CDR3 reads CASSPRQGQELSGANVLTF. In DNA form, the CDR3 reads TGTGCCAGCAGCCCACGGCAGGGGCAGGAACTCTCTGGGGCCAACGTCCTGACTTTC.

The chain joins TRBV5-1 to TRBJ2-1; maybe TRBD1 (6 bases). Trimming cost V 6 bases and J 8 bases, with 18 bases left between them. This CDR3 spans 14 amino acids. Looked up from germline, CDR1 is SGHRS and CDR2 is YFSETQ. The CDR3 DNA reads as TGCGCCAGCAAAAAGGGGGAACCTATGGATGAGCAGTTCTTC. As protein: CASKKGEPMDEQFF.

The chain recombines TRBV7-8 with TRBJ2-1; 7 nucleotides match TRBD1. Germline CDR1 reads SGHVS; CDR2 reads FQNEAQ. V was clipped by 3 bases and J by 8 bases; unmatched bases: 10. The CDR3 has 15 amino acids. DNA for the CDR3: TGTGCCAGCAGCTTTCGACGGACAGGTCTCTATGAGCAGTTCTTC. Its translation is CASSFRRTGLYEQFF. Combining the CDR3 with reference TRBV7-8 and TRBJ2-1 gives the whole variable domain GAGVSQSPRYKVAKRGQDVALRCDPISGHVSLFWYQQALGQGPEFLTYFQNEAQLDKSGLPSDRFFAERPEGSVSTLKIQRTQQEDSAVYLCASSFRRTGLYEQFFGPGTRLTVL.

The chain carries TRBV19 and TRBJ1-4, with 7 bases aligning to TRBD1. The V gene end was trimmed by 4 bases and the J gene end by 10 bases; junction bases not matched to a gene: 15. The CDR3 runs to 16 residues. The germline V gene has CDR1 LNHDA and CDR2 SQIVND (reference sequence). This chain's CDR3 is CASSSRPGTASGKLFF. The CDR3 DNA is TGTGCCAGTAGTAGCCGACCCGGGACAGCAAGCGGAAAACTGTTTTTT.

A single count supports this clone. The gene calls are TRBV11-2 and TRBJ1-5, with D tentatively TRBD1 (6 bases). This CDR3 has 18 residues. Trimming cost V 1 base and J 7 bases, with 23 bases left between them. CDR1 and CDR2 from the germline V gene are SGHAT and FQNNGV. The CDR3 DNA reads TGTGCCAGCAGCTTAGGACGAGGGTTAGGGGGTCGGTACCAGCCCCAGCATTTT. Translated: CASSLGRGLGGRYQPQHF.

V and J are TRBV12-2 and TRBJ2-7; the table's TRBD2 call for D was not verified on the DNA. TRBV12-2 is flagged as a pseudogene. This CDR3 is built from 14 residues. CDR3 region: CASRPDLLPYEQYF. The CDR3 DNA sequence: TGTGCAAGTCGTCCCGATTTACTCCCCTACGAGCAGTACTTC.